This TCR beta chain emerged from a study of identifying expanded T cells in peripheral blood. Comments on this clone: What it binds is unknown.

Only in-frame clones appear in the TCRdb table, and some are missing; sequencing was by immunoSEQ multiplex PCR. This sample yields tens of thousands of clones, of which 88% are seen a single time; around 6% belongs to the top ten. This CDR3 comprises 15 residues. Between the trimmed V and J ends, which lost 2 bases and 2 bases, there was a span of 12 bases. Germline values: CDR1 SNHLY, CDR2 FYNNEI. Whole-study findings and limits: Over approximately two and four weeks, about 15 and 18 clones changed, versus around 1.2 between replicates. Variance in clone template counts between approximately 2-week samples significantly increased with total template count across all healthy donors.

Collection occurred without any documented infections or immune events in donors. The receptor comes from a person between 18 and 70 years old in good health. The V and J genes are TRBV2 and TRBJ1-1; D unresolved. The sample was blood. The CDR3 DNA reads as TGTGCCAGCAGTGAATCGGGGTTAATAAACACTGAAGCTTTCTTT. Translation gives CASSESGLINTEAFF.